One and the same sample provided the 22 T cell receptor beta chains below, sequenced in a study of CXCR3-negative and CXCR3-positive naive CD8 T cells. UMI-labeled 5' RACE yielded the TRB cDNA libraries. TCRdb re-called the 5' RACE reads and gives one entry per CDR3 protein, without DNA. In all, the sample yields 6,500 to 8,500 distinct CDR3 sequences. What was sequenced was naive CXCR3- CD8+ T cells from blood. Subset described: CD45RO-CCR7+CD27+CD95- naive CD8+ T cells lacking CXCR3 (TNR3-). Every receptor here comes from a human donor in good health. Some clones in this sample may be carry-over from other donors' samples.

This clonotype is identified as medium-sized from frequency. This sequence joins TRBV20-1 and TRBJ2-7. In germline, CDR1 is DFQATT, CDR2 SNEGSKA (reference sequence). The CDR3 runs 14 residues. The CDR3 protein is CSARDSQAGYEQYF.

Frequency places this clonotype as medium-sized. The chain joins TRBV20-1 to TRBJ2-7; TCRdb indicates TRBD1, and absent DNA this call remains unverified. This CDR3 is 17 amino acids long. Germline CDR1 DFQATT, CDR2 SNEGSKA (reference sequence). CDR3 protein: CSARSGTGGLFTYEQYF.

The V and J genes are TRBV7-6 and TRBJ2-7; with no DNA, the TCRdb D assignment of TRBD2 cannot be verified. The CDR3 totals 15 residues. Per germline, CDR1 SGHVS and CDR2 FNYEAQ. CDR3 region: CASSLSLAGTYEQYF.

The genes are TRBV10-3 and TRBJ2-1. The CDR3 runs to 15 residues. The V gene's germline CDR1 is ENHRY and CDR2 SYGVKD. The CDR3 loop reads CAISDRQSSYNEQFF.

This clonotype is classed as medium-sized by frequency. The CDR3 loop is CSARDNIAYEQYF. The chain links TRBV20-1 to TRBJ2-7. From germline, CDR1 is DFQATT and CDR2 SNEGSKA (reference sequence). The CDR3 is 13 residues long.

This clonotype is identified as medium-sized (0.01 to 0.1%) from frequency. The rearrangement joins TRBV19 to TRBJ2-1; TCRdb's D call of TRBD2 is untestable without DNA. The germline CDR1 and CDR2 sequences are LNHDA and SQIVND (reference sequence). The CDR3 consists of 13 residues. CDR3 protein: CATQAAFYNEQFF.

Frequency places this clonotype as medium-sized. The chain carries TRBV20-1 and TRBJ2-1; lacking DNA, the TRBD1 call made by TCRdb goes unchecked. This CDR3 spans 14 amino acids. CDR1 is DFQATT, CDR2 SNEGSKA, per germline (reference sequence). The CDR3 loop reads CSADGTGMVNEQFF.

This clonotype counts as medium-sized by frequency. The chain uses TRBV7-9 and TRBJ2-5; with no DNA, the TCRdb D assignment of TRBD1 cannot be verified. Germline values: CDR1 SEHNR, CDR2 FQNEAQ (reference sequence). This CDR3 comprises 13 residues. The CDR3 sequence is CASSFPGIETQYF.

This clonotype shows up as medium-sized (0.01 to 0.1%) by frequency. The rearrangement links TRBV2 to TRBJ1-1. The CDR3 has 12 residues. The germline gives CDR1 SNHLY, CDR2 FYNNEI. CDR3 in amino acids: CASSGGSAEAFF. Looking up the rest from reference TRBV2 and TRBJ1-1 gives the full variable domain: EPEVTQTPSHQVTQMGQEVILRCVPISNHLYFYWYRQILGQKVEFLVSFYNNEISEKSEIFDDQFSVERPDGSNFTLKIRSTKLEDSAMYFCASSGGSAEAFFGQGTRLTVV.

This clonotype is classed as medium-sized by frequency. The chain has TRBV7-8 and TRBJ1-2; lacking DNA, the TRBD1 call made by TCRdb goes unchecked. CDR1 and CDR2 from the germline V gene are SGHVS and FQNEAQ. This CDR3 contains 15 residues. CDR3: CASSLVAGTDYGYTF. The entire variable domain, with the rest obtained from reference TRBV7-8 and TRBJ1-2, is as follows: GAGVSQSPRYKVAKRGQDVALRCDPISGHVSLFWYQQALGQGPEFLTYFQNEAQLDKSGLPSDRFFAERPEGSVSTLKIQRTQQEDSAVYLCASSLVAGTDYGYTFGSGTRLTVV.

This clonotype is labeled medium-sized (0.01 to 0.1%) based on frequency. The chain links TRBV29-1 to TRBJ2-1. Germline lookup yields CDR1 SQVTM and CDR2 ANQGSEA. CDR3 length: 11 residues. The CDR3 is CSVVENNEQFF.

V usage is TRBV28 and J usage is TRBJ2-3; TCRdb names TRBD2, which stays unverified in the absence of DNA. CDR1 and CDR2 (germline): MDHEN, SYDVKM. This CDR3 is 16 amino acids long. CDR3 in amino acids: CASSLRAGEFADTQYF.

This clonotype counts as medium-sized by frequency. This chain uses TRBV2 with TRBJ2-7; checking the TCRdb D call of TRBD2 is not possible without DNA. CDR1 SNHLY and CDR2 FYNNEI come from the germline V gene. The CDR3 spans 14 residues. The CDR3: CASSDGTSRYEQYF.

This clonotype registers medium-sized by frequency. The CDR3 protein is CSARDLNSPYEQYF. This chain joins TRBV20-1 and TRBJ2-7. Germline values: CDR1 DFQATT, CDR2 SNEGSKA (reference sequence). The CDR3 consists of 14 residues.

The chain carries TRBV9 and TRBJ1-1. This CDR3 region has 15 residues. CDR1 is SGDLS and CDR2 is YYNGEE in the germline V gene. CDR3: CASSISTAPGAEAFF.

The V call is TRBV20-1, the J call TRBJ2-7; checking the TCRdb D call of TRBD2 is not possible without DNA. Germline loops: CDR1 DFQATT, CDR2 SNEGSKA (reference sequence). The CDR3 totals 13 residues. The CDR3 here is CSARPLADYEQYF.

This clonotype registers medium-sized by frequency. The chain couples TRBV6-5 to TRBJ2-6. This CDR3 has 15 amino acids. Germline CDR1 reads MNHEY; CDR2 reads SVGAGI. The CDR3 loop is CASSSFGSGANVLTF.

The chain has TRBV6-6 and TRBJ2-3. CDR3 length equals 13 residues. Germline CDR1 reads MNHNY; CDR2 reads SVGAGI (reference sequence). CDR3 residues: CASRHSYPDTQYF.

The gene calls are TRBV7-8 and TRBJ2-1; as DNA is missing, the TRBD1 call by TCRdb cannot be tested. The CDR3 runs 17 residues. Looked up from germline, CDR1 is SGHVS and CDR2 is FQNEAQ. CDR3 residues: CASSLGDGRTGVNEQFF. Full variable domain (outside the CDR3, taken from reference TRBV7-8 and TRBJ2-1): GAGVSQSPRYKVAKRGQDVALRCDPISGHVSLFWYQQALGQGPEFLTYFQNEAQLDKSGLPSDRFFAERPEGSVSTLKIQRTQQEDSAVYLCASSLGDGRTGVNEQFFGPGTRLTVL.

The CDR3 spells CASSGRDTYGYTF. J is TRBJ1-2 and V is TRBV2; the TRBD1 assignment by TCRdb is unverifiable without DNA. The CDR3 spans 13 residues. Germline CDR1 reads SNHLY; CDR2 reads FYNNEI.

Judged by frequency, this clonotype is medium-sized. This chain connects TRBV5-1 to TRBJ2-7; TCRdb proposes TRBD2, but this gene call is untestable without DNA. The V gene's germline CDR1 is SGHRS and CDR2 YFSETQ. The length of the CDR3 is 15 residues. The CDR3: CASSLGLDFSYEQYF.

The rearrangement uses TRBV29-1 and TRBJ2-3; TCRdb reports TRBD2, a call that lacks DNA to check it against. The CDR3 spans 18 residues. The germline V gene encodes CDR1 SQVTM and CDR2 ANQGSEA. CDR3: CSVGRAPLAEPSTDTQYF.